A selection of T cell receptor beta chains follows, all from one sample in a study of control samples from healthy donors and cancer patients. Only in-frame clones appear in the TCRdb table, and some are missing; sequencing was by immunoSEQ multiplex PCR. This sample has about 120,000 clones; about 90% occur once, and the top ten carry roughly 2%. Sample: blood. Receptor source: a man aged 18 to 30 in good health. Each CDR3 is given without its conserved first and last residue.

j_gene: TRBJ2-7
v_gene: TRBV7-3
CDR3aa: ASSTKVGSYEQY

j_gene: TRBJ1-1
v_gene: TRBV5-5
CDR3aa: ASSLGSGTEAF

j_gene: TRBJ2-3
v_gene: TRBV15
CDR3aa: ATSREPGPLTQY

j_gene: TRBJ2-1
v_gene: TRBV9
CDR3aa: ASSVVVRAHEQF

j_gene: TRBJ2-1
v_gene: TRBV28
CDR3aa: ASSSPLNWQF

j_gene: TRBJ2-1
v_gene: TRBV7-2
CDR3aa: ASSLELRGTYYNEQF

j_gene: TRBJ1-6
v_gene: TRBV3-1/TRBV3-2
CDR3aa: ASSQGAGGRSPLH

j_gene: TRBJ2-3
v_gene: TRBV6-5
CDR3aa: ASSYRPVGTDTQY

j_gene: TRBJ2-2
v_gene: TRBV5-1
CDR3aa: ASSFGQGGTGELF

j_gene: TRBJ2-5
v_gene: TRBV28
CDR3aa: ASSPRTGAQETQY

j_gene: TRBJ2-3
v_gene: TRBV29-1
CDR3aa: SVPLLRTDTQY

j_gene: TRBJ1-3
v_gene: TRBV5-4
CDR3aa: ASSPWGLGNTIY

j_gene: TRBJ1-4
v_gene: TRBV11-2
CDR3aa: ASSPTGLNEKLF

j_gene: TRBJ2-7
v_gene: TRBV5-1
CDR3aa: ASRGLAGSEQY

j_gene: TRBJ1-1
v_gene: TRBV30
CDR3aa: AWSDLWAPMNTEAF

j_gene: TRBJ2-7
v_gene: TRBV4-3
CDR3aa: ASSQESGGSYEQY

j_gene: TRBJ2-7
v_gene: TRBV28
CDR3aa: ASSLSGDIYEQY

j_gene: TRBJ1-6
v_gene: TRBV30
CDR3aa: AWSTGVYSPLH

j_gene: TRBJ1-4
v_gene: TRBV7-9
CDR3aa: ASSLGGTNEKLF

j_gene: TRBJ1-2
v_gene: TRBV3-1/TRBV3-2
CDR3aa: ASSQRDGTGHVFNYGYT

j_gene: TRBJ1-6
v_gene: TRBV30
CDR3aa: AWRQVGWSPLH

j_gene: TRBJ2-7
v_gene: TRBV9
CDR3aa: ASSVGSFPESYEQY

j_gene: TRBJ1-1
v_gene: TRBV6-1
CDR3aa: ASSEASLGIAF

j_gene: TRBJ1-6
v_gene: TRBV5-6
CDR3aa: ASSPRGAGSSYNSPLH

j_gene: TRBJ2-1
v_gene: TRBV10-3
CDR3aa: AISESRLGDNEQF

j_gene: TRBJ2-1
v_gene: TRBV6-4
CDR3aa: ASSDKPGRNNEQF

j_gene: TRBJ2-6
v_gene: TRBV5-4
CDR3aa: ASSSWTAGEFSGANVLT

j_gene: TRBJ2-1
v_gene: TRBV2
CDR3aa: ASREAGGDFGNEQF

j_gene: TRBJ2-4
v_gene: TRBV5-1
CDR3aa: ASGRGDDIQY

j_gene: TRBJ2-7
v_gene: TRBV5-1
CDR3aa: ASSLNTRTSRFYEQY

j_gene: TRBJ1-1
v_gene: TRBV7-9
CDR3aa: ASSARTGTDTEAF

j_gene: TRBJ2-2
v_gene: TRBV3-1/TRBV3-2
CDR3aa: ASSRGLAGGHGELF

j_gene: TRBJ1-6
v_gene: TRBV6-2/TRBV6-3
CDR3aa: ASSSPGTGYANANLSLH

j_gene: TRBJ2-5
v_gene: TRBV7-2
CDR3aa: ASSRDRGETQY

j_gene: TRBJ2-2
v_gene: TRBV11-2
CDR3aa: ASSLAGYQNTGELF

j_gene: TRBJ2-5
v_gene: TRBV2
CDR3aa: ASSESVRVGETQY

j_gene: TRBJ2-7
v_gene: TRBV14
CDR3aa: ASSQATYRSYEQY

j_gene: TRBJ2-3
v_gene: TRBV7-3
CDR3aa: ASSSHRTSRNTDTQY

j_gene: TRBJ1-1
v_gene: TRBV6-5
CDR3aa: ASSRGRLNTEAF

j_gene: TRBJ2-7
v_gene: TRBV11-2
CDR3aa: ASSLVERYEQY

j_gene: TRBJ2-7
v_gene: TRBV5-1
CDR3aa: ASSFDSSYEQY

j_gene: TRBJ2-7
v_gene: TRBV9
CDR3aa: ASSPGSGSYEQY

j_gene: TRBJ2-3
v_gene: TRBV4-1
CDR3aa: ASSLRKAHPASGSTDTQY

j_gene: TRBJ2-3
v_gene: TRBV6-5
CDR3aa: ASGLTTDTQY

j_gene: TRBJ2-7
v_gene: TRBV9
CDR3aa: ASSVLTGGSYEQY

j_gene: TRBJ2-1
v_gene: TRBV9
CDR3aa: ASSVFGTSGYSYNEQF

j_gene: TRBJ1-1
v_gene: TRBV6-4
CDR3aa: ASSRTGMNTEAF

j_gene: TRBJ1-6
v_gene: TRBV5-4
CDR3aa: ASSLDVGSSYNSPLH

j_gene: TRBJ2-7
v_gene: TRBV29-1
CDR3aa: SVLGTGVVQY

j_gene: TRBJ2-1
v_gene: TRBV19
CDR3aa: ASSIGFGMGEQF

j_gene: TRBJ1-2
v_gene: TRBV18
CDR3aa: ASSPGTGQNYGYT

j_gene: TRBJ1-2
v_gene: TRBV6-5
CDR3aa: ASSYYSRGFGYT

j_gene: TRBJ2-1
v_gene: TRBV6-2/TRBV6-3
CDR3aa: ASSRLTSGGYNEQF

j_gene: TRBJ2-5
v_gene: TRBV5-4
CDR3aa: ASSQGTGGGIGETQY